Below are 17 T cell receptor beta chains sequenced from a single sample in a study of immune cell composition in non-small cell lung cancer. The normal lung sample lay at least 3 cm, and maximally far, from the tumour. Clones were read by immunoSEQ multiplex PCR, and TCRdb kept only the in-frame ones, dropping some. The sample contains several thousand clones, under 90% of which appear only once. What was sequenced was non-adjacent lung tissue. Receptors were obtained from a human donor with non-small cell lung cancer.

This chain links TRBV27 with TRBJ1-1; possibly TRBD1 for D (5 bases). Germline assignment: CDR1 MNHEY and CDR2 SMNVEV (reference sequence). Trimming removed 5 bases at V and 0 bases at J, with 16 bases between. The CDR3 totals 16 residues. The CDR3 reads CASSPLGGGMNTEAFF. The CDR3 DNA follows: TGTGCCAGCAGTCCGTTGGGCGGGGGGATGAACACTGAAGCTTTCTTT.

The sample holds a few counts of this clone. V gene TRBV5-4 combines with J gene TRBJ1-1; a possible D gene is TRBD1 (6 bases). The germline V gene encodes CDR1 SGHNT and CDR2 YYREEE (reference sequence). With 8 bases removed from V and 1 base from J, the gap between germline ends came to 12 bases. CDR3 size: 13 residues. The CDR3 DNA reads TGTGCCAGTCGACAGGAAGCGAACACTGAAGCTTTCTTT. Residues: CASRQEANTEAFF.

The chain is built from TRBV19 and TRBJ2-4; D perhaps matches TRBD2 (5 bases). This CDR3 spans 13 amino acids. Germline V gene lookup returns CDR1 LNHDA and CDR2 SQIVND (reference sequence). Trimming left V 8 bases short and J 2 bases short, with 10 bases between. The CDR3 nucleotides are TGTGCCAGTTCCAGAGGGACCAAAAACATTCAGTACTTC. Protein sequence: CASSRGTKNIQYF.

V is TRBV29-1 and J is TRBJ2-4, with D perhaps matching TRBD1 (6 bases). Trimming removed 7 bases at V and 7 bases at J, with 17 bases between. Germline loops: CDR1 SQVTM, CDR2 ANQGSEA. This CDR3 region has 13 residues. The CDR3 DNA reads as TGCAGCGCTTCCAGGGGCGCGGATAACATTCAGTACTTC. It yields the protein CSASRGADNIQYF.

J is TRBJ2-1 and V is TRBV18; D gene unclear. The CDR3 extends over 12 amino acids. V dropped 6 bases and J dropped 2 bases, with 5 bases sitting between them. In germline, CDR1 is KGHSH, CDR2 LQKENI. Here the CDR3 DNA reads TGTGCCAGCTCCCCTCCCTACAATGAGCAGTTCTTC. Protein product: CASSPPYNEQFF.

The rearrangement links TRBV7-9 to TRBJ2-7, with D perhaps matching TRBD2 (5 bases). The CDR3 contains 14 residues. The germline V and J ends were trimmed by 5 bases and 4 bases, with 15 bases remaining between them. Per the germline V gene, CDR1 is SEHNR and CDR2 is FQNEAQ (reference sequence). The CDR3 region has the DNA TGTGCCAGCAGCCTCGGACGGGGAGCGTACGAGCAGTACTTC. Translating it yields CASSLGRGAYEQYF.

The rearrangement uses TRBV27 and TRBJ1-2; 7 nucleotides line up with TRBD1. Germline CDR1 is MNHEY and CDR2 is SMNVEV (reference sequence). This CDR3 contains 15 residues. Trimming took 3 bases from V and 5 from J; bases not matched to a gene: 9. The CDR3 here is CASSFVRQGVYGYTF. CDR3 DNA: TGTGCCAGCAGTTTTGTCCGCCAGGGGGTTTATGGCTACACCTTC.

This chain joins TRBV7-9 and TRBJ1-3; TRBD1 is a possible D gene (6 bases). CDR1 SEHNR and CDR2 FQNEAQ come from the germline V gene (reference sequence). Trimming cost V 5 bases and J 2 bases, with 13 bases left between them. The CDR3 runs 15 residues. The CDR3 reads CASSPQGIAGNTIYF. CDR3 nucleotides: TGTGCCAGCAGCCCTCAGGGGATTGCTGGAAACACCATATATTTT.

The rearrangement joins TRBV11-2 to TRBJ2-7; TRBD2 matches at 10 bases. Germline assignment: CDR1 SGHAT and CDR2 FQNNGV. This CDR3 is built from 14 residues. V was pared by 3 bases and J by 4 bases, with 3 bases of the junction left unmatched. The CDR3 DNA reads as TGTGCCAGCAGCTTTACTAGCGGGATATACGAGCAGTACTTC. It encodes CASSFTSGIYEQYF.

The sample holds a few counts of this clone. This chain links TRBV5-4 with TRBJ1-2; no reliable D call. Germline CDR1 is SGHNT and CDR2 is YYREEE (reference sequence). This CDR3 spans 14 amino acids. Trimming stripped 2 bases from V and 1 base from J, with 9 bases between. The CDR3 bases are TGTGCCAGCAGCTTAAGGACTGGTAACTATGGCTACACCTTC. The encoded protein is CASSLRTGNYGYTF.

This clone was seen just once. This sequence joins TRBV6-6 and TRBJ1-4, with TRBD1 matching 10 bases. Germline CDR1 is MNHNY and CDR2 is SVGAGI (reference sequence). The CDR3 runs 12 residues. The V segment lost 10 bases and the J segment 7 bases; nucleotides outside the gene matches: 3. CDR3 bases: TGTGCCACCGGGACAGGGGCTGAAAAACTGTTTTTT. Its translation is CATGTGAEKLFF.

V and J are TRBV7-9 and TRBJ1-1; D is unclear. The ends were cut back, 1 base at V and 1 base at J, with 7 bases in the middle. The CDR3 runs to 14 residues. Germline CDR1 reads SEHNR; CDR2 reads FQNEAQ (reference sequence). CDR3 region: CASSLDGGNTEAFF. CDR3 bases: TGTGCCAGCAGCTTAGATGGAGGGAACACTGAAGCTTTCTTT.

V is TRBV29-1 and J is TRBJ2-5; D is unclear. Germline assignment: CDR1 SQVTM and CDR2 ANQGSEA. V was trimmed by 4 bases and J by 1 base, leaving 7 bases between them. This CDR3 is 12 amino acids long. The CDR3 sequence is CSVVGPQETQYF. The CDR3 DNA follows: TGCAGCGTTGTCGGTCCCCAAGAGACCCAGTACTTC.

This clone came up once. The CDR3 loop reads CAWSVTSGPQHF. The CDR3, as DNA: TGTGCCTGGAGTGTAACCTCAGGGCCCCAGCATTTT. V is TRBV30 and J is TRBJ1-5; D is unresolved. Germline CDR1 is GTSNPN and CDR2 is SVGIG (reference sequence). The V and J ends lost 0 bases and 9 bases respectively, with 9 bases between them. The CDR3 runs 12 residues.

The J gene is TRBJ1-1, the V gene TRBV30, with a tentative D call TRBD1 (6 bases). The ends were cut back, 6 bases at V and 1 base at J, with 15 bases in the middle. The CDR3 length is 14 residues. Germline-derived CDR1 and CDR2 are GTSNPN and SVGIG (reference sequence). The CDR3 here is CACKRGFQNTEAFF. The CDR3 nucleotides read TGTGCCTGCAAGAGGGGGTTCCAGAACACTGAAGCTTTCTTT. Full variable domain (rest looked up from reference TRBV30 and TRBJ1-1): SQTIHQWPATLVQPVGSPLSLECTVEGTSNPNLYWYRQAAGRGLQLLFYSVGIGQISSEVPQNLSASRPQDRQFILSSKKLLLSDSGFYLCACKRGFQNTEAFFGQGTRLTVV.

The chain recombines TRBV5-1 with TRBJ2-7; the D is unclear. CDR1 is SGHRS, CDR2 YFSETQ, per germline. CDR3 length: 13 amino acids. The ends were cut back, 0 bases at V and 4 bases at J, with 8 bases in the middle. The CDR3 sequence: CASSLGARYEQYF. CDR3 in DNA: TGCGCCAGCAGCTTGGGGGCCAGGTACGAGCAGTACTTC.

V and J are TRBV7-3 and TRBJ2-3, with TRBD2 matching 12 bases. The V gene's germline CDR1 is SGHTA and CDR2 FQGTGA. With 5 bases clipped from V and 6 bases from J, the junction kept 18 bases outside the gene matches. The CDR3 runs to 19 residues. As DNA, the CDR3 is TGTGCCAGCAGCGTAGGCCCCTCCGGACTAGCGGGAAGAGTCGATACGCAGTATTTT. Its translation is CASSVGPSGLAGRVDTQYF.